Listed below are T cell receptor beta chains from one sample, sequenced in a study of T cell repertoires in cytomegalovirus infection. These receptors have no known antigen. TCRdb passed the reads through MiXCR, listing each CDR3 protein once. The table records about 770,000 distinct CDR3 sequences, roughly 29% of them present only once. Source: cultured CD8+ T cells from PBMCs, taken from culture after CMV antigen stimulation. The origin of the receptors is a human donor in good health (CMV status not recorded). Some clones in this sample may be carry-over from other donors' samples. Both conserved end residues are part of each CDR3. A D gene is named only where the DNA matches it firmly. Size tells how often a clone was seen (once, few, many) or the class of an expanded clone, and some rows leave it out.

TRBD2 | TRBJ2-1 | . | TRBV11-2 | CASSSPRELAAVYEQFF | TGTGCCAGCAGCTCACCGAGGGAACTAGCGGCTGTTTATGAGCAGTTCTTC
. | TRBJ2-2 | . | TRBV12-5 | CASGLVLGQPGELFF | TGTGCTAGTGGTTTGGTACTAGGACAGCCCGGGGAGCTGTTTTTT
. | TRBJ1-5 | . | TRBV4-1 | CASSQVGGIQPQHF | TGCGCCAGCAGCCAAGTCGGGGGCATTCAGCCCCAGCATTTT
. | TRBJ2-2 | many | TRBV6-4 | CASSDPQGGGELFF | TGTGCCAGCAGTGACCCGCAAGGCGGCGGGGAGCTGTTTTTT
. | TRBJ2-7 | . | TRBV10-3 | CAIRGTDTEPYEQYF | TGTGCCATCAGGGGAACGGACACTGAGCCCTACGAGCAGTACTTC
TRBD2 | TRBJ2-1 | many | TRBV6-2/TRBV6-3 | CASSYSVTSGGFDEQFF | TGTGCCAGCAGTTACTCCGTCACTAGCGGGGGGTTCGATGAGCAGTTCTTC
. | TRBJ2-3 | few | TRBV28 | CASSPSRYLGDTQYF | TGTGCCAGCTCACCTTCCCGCTACCTTGGGGATACGCAGTATTTT
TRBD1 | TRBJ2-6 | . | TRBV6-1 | CASRTGYGGSGANVLTF | TGTGCCAGCAGGACAGGGTACGGTGGCTCTGGGGCCAACGTCCTGACTTTC
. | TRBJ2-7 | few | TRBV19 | CASSVSSGRFEQYF | TGTGCCAGTAGTGTCTCCTCTGGGCGGTTCGAGCAGTACTTC
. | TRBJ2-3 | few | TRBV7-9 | CASSYGGPTQYF | TGTGCCAGCAGTTATGGCGGACCTACGCAGTATTTT
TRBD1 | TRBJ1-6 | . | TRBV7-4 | CATSGTGASSYNSPLHF | TGTGCCACCTCCGGGACAGGGGCGAGCTCCTATAATTCACCCCTCCACTTT
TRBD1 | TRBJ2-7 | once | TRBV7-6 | CASITGQGASYEQYF | TGTGCTAGCATCACGGGACAGGGGGCTTCCTACGAGCAGTACTTC
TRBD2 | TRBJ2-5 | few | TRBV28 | CASSPGLAGAPYQETQYF | TGTGCCAGCAGTCCGGGACTAGCGGGGGCCCCTTACCAAGAGACCCAGTACTTC
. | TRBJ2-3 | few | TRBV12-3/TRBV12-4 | CASSGGVSGTDTQYF | TGTGCCAGCAGTGGTGGGGTTTCGGGCACAGATACGCAGTATTTT
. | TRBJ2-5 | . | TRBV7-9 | CASSPAETQYF | TGTGCCAGCAGCCCCGCCGAGACCCAGTACTTC
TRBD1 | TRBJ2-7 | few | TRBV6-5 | CASSYLAGGYEQYF | TGTGCCAGCAGTTACTTGGCAGGGGGCTACGAGCAGTACTTC
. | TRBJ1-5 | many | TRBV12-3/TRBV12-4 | CASSLGKQQPQHF | TGTGCCAGCAGTTTAGGGAAACAACAGCCCCAGCATTTT
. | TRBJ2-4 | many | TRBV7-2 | CASSPYLRQRLRNIQYF | TGTGCCAGCAGCCCGTATCTAAGGCAGCGTCTGAGGAACATTCAGTACTTC
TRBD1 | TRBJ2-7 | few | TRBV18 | CASSPRSMGQYYEQYF | TGTGCCAGCTCACCAAGGAGCATGGGACAGTATTACGAGCAGTACTTC
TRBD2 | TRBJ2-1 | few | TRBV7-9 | CASSLSGGAVHNEQFF | TGTGCCAGCAGCCTATCGGGGGGGGCCGTACACAATGAGCAGTTCTTC
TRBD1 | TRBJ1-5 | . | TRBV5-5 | CASSSPGQGAGQPQHF | TGTGCCAGCAGCTCACCGGGACAGGGGGCTGGACAGCCCCAGCATTTT
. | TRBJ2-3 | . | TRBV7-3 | CASSLDRPLVLDITDTQYF | TGTGCCAGCAGCTTAGACCGCCCGTTAGTCCTTGATATCACAGATACGCAGTATTTT
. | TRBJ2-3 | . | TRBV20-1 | CSARFWGAPTPPTDTQYF | TGCAGTGCTAGATTTTGGGGGGCGCCGACCCCCCCCACAGATACGCAGTATTTT
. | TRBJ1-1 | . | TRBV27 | CASRYRVGTEAFF | TGTGCCAGCAGGTACAGGGTAGGCACTGAAGCTTTCTTT
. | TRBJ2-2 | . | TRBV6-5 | CASSYSVAYYTGELFF | TGTGCCAGCAGTTACTCGGTAGCTTACTACACCGGGGAGCTGTTTTTT
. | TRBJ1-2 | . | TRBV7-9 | CASSKTNHGYTF | TGTGCCAGCAGCAAGACTAACCATGGCTACACCTTC
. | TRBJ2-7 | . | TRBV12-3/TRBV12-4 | CASSPNPTPNSYEQYF | TGTGCCAGCAGCCCGAACCCGACCCCGAATTCCTACGAGCAGTACTTC
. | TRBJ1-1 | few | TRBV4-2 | CASSQEDSNTEAFF | TGTGCCAGCAGCCAAGAGGACTCGAACACTGAAGCTTTCTTT
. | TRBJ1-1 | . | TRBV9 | CASSVGVGTNTEAFF | TGTGCCAGCAGCGTAGGAGTAGGGACGAACACTGAAGCTTTCTTT
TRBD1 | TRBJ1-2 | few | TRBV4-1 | CASSQVAWDRGGGYTF | TGCGCCAGCAGCCAAGTCGCGTGGGACAGGGGTGGTGGCTACACCTTC
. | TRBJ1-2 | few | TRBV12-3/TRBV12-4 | CASSPGGGHYGYTF | TGTGCCAGCAGTCCGGGTGGGGGTCACTATGGCTACACCTTC
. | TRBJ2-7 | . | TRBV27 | CASSLTGISDPSYEQYF | TGTGCCAGCAGTTTGACGGGAATCTCCGATCCCTCCTACGAGCAGTACTTC
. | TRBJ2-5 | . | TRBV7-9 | CASSPVVKTQYF | TGTGCCAGCAGCCCGGTAGTGAAGACCCAGTACTTC
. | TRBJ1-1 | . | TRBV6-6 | CASTPVGPNTEAFF | TGTGCCAGCACCCCCGTCGGACCCAACACTGAAGCTTTCTTT
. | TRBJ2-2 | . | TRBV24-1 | CAISDSGPPGELFF | TGTGCCATCAGTGATTCCGGTCCACCCGGGGAGCTGTTTTTT
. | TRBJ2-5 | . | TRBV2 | CAILNQETQYF | TGTGCCATCCTCAACCAAGAGACCCAGTACTTC
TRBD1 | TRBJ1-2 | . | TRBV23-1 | CASRPGQGNGYTF | TGCGCCAGCAGACCAGGACAGGGGAATGGCTACACCTTC